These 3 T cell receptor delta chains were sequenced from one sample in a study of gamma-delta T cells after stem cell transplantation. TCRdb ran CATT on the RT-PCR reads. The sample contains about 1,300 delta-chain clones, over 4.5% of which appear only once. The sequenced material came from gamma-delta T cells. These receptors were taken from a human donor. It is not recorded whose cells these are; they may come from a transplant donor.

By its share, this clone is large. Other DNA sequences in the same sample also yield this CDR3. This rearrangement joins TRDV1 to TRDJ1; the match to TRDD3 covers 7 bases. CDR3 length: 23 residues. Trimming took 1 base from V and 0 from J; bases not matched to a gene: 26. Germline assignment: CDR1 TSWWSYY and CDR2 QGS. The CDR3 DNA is TGTGCTCTTGGGGAACCGTCTCCACGACTGGTCTGGGGGGCCCCACTTTACACCGATAAACTCATCTTT. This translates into CALGEPSPRLVWGAPLYTDKLIF.

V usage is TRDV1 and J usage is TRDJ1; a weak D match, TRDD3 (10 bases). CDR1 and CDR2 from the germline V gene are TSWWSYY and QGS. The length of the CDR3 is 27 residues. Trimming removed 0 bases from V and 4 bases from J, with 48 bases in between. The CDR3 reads CALGELQSGPSYGAIVLGDLFSDKLIF. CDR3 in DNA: TGTGCTCTTGGGGAACTTCAGTCGGGTCCTTCCTACGGTGCAATAGTACTGGGGGATTTATTTAGCGATAAACTCATCTTT.

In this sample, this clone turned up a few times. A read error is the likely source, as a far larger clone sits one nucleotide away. The CDR3 nucleotides read TGTGCCTGTGACACCGTCGGCTTACAGGGGGTGAACTCCTGGGACACCCGACAGATGTTTTTC. It translates to CACDTVGLQGVNSWDTRQMFF. The gene calls are TRDV2 and TRDJ3; TRDD3 might be the D (5 bases). V lost 0 bases to trimming and J lost 0 bases, with 20 bases between them. CDR1 and CDR2 (germline): GEAIGNYY, EKD. This CDR3 has 21 residues.